In this sample, the clone carrying this T cell receptor beta chain turned up once. The data belong to a study of cytomegalovirus exposure and HLA in healthy donors. Vbeta (60) and Jbeta (13) primers were used in the PCR. The repertoire was sequenced with immunoSEQ multiplex PCR; TCRdb's copy has only in-frame clones and lacks some. Among under 110,000 clones listed, more than 70% were seen once. There are 13 residues in the CDR3. V was clipped by 0 bases and J by 7 bases, with 6 bases between them. CDR1 and CDR2 from the germline V gene are LNHDA and SQIVND (reference sequence). The sample consisted of PBMCs. The receptor was derived from a man in his forties or fifties in good health and CMV-seronegative. The chain employs TRBV19 and TRBJ1-4, with D hard to call. CDR3 nucleotide sequence: TGTGCCAGTAGTATAGATTTTAGTGAAAAACTGTTTTTT. Amino acid sequence: CASSIDFSEKLFF.